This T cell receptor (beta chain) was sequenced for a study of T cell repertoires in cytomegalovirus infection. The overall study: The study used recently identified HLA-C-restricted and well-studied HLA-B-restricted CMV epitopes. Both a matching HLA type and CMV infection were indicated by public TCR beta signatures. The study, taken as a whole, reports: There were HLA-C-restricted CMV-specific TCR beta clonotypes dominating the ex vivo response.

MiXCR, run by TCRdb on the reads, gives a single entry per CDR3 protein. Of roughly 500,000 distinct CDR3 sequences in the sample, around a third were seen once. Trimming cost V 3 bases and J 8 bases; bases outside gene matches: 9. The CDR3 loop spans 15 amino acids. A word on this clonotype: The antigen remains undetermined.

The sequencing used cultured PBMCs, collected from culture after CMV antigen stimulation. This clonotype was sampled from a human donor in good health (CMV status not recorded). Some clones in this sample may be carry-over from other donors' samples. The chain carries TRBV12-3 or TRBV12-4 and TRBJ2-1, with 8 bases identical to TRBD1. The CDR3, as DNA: TGTGCCAGCAGTTTGGCCCCCCAGGGGGCGGATGAGCAGTTCTTC. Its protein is CASSLAPQGADEQFF.